This T cell receptor (beta chain) was documented in a study of blood T cells in healthy people across ages. Study findings and constraints: Changes seen in expanded clonotypes were possibly confounded by donor CMV status left unknown.

Healthy Caucasians from Russia aged roughly 6 to 90 served as donors. The length of the CDR3 is 15 residues. Germline CDR1 and CDR2: SEHNR and FQNEAQ (reference sequence). Trimming shortened V by 6 bases and J by 7 bases, and 16 bases separated the two germline ends. The authors ran a second PCR of about 6 to 12 cycles using a sample-barcoded 5' primer and a J-beta primer mix. MiXCR, applied by TCRdb to the 5' RACE reads, yields one record per CDR3 protein. The sample consists of around 820,000 distinct CDR3 sequences, about 25% of them appearing once. A remark on this clonotype: Its antigen is still unknown.

The data also belong to a second study, concerning T cells of mothers and their children. That study reports: Reads recorded for TCR beta CDR3 numbered over 9 million per mother and several million per child. Comparable shaping of TCR recombination output by thymic selection was observed in related and unrelated pairs.

The sequenced sample was blood. The receptor was derived from a boy aged 5 to 17 in good health. The chain couples TRBV7-9 to TRBJ1-6, with D possibly matching TRBD1 (6 bases). The CDR3 DNA follows: TGTGCCAGCAGGGCCACAGGGTCGGAGAATTCACCCCTCCACTTT. Translating it yields CASRATGSENSPLHF.